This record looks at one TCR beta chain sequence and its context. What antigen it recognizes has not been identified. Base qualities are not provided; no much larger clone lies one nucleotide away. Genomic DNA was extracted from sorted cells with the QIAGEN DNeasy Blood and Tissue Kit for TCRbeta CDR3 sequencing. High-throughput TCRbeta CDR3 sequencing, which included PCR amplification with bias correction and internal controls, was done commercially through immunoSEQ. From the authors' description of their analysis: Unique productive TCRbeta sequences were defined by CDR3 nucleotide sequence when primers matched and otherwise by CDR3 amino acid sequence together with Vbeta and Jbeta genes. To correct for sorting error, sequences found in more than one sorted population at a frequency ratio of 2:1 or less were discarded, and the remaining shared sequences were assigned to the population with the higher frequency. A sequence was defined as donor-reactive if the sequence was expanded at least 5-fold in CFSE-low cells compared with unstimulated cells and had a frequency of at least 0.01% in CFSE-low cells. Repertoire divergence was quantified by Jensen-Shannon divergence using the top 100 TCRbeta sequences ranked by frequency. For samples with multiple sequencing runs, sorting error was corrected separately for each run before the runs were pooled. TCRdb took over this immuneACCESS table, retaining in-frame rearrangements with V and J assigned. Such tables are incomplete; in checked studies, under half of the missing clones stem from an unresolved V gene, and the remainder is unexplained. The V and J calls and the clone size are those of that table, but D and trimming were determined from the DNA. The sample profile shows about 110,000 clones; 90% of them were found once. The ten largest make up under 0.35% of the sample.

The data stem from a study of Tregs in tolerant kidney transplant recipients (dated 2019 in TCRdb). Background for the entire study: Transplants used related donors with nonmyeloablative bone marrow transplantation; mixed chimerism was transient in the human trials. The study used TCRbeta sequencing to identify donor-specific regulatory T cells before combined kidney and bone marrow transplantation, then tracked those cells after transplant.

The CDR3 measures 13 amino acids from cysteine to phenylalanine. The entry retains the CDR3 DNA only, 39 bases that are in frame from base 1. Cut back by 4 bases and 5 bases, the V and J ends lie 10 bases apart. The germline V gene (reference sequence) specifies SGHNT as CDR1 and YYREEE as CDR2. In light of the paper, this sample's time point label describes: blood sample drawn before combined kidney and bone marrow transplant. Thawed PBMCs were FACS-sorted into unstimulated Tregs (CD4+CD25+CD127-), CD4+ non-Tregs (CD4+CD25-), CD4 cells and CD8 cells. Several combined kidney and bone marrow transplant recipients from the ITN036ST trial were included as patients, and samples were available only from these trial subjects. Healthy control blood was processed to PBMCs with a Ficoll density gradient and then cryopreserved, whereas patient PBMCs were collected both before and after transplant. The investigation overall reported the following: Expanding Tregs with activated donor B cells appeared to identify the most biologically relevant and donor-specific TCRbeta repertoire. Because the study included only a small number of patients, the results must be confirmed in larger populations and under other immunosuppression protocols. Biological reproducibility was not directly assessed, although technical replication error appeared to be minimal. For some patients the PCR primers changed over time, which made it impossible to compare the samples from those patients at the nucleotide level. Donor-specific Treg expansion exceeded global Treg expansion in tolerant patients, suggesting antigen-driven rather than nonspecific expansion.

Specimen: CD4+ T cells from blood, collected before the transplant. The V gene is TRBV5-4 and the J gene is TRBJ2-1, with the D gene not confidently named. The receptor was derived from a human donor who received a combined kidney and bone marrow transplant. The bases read TGTGCCAGCAGCCCTGACTGGCACAATGAGCAGTTCTTC. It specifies CASSPDWHNEQFF.